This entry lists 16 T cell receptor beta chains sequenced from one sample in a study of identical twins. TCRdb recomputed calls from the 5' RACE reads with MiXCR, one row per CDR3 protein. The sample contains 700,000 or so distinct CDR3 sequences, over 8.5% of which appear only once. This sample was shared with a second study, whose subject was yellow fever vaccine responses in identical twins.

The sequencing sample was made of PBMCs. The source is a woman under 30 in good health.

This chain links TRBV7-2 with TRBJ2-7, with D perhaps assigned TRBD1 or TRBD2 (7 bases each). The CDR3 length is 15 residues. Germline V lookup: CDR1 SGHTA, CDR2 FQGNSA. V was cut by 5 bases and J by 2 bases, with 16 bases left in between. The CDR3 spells CASSRAGTVTYEQYF. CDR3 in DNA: TGTGCCAGCAGCCGAGCGGGGACAGTAACCTACGAGCAGTACTTC.

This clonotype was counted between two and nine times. The CDR3 here is CASSVVGGGYEQYF. CDR3 DNA: TGTGCCAGCAGCGTAGTGGGAGGTGGCTACGAGCAGTACTTC. The chain uses TRBV9 and TRBJ2-7, with D possibly being TRBD2 (6 bases). V lost 0 bases to trimming and J lost 3 bases, with 10 bases between them. From germline, CDR1 is SGDLS and CDR2 YYNGEE. This CDR3 is 14 amino acids long.

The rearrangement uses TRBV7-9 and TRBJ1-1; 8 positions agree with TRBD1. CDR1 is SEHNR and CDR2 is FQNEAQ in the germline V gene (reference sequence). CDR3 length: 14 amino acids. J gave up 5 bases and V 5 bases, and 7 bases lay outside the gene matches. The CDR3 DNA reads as TGTGCCAGCAGCCGCGGACAGGGAAGTACTGAAGCTTTCTTT. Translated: CASSRGQGSTEAFF.

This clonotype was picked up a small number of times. The CDR3 coding sequence is TGCGCCAGCAGCTCAGAACCGGGACGACAACTGTTTTTT. Protein product: CASSSEPGRQLFF. This rearrangement joins TRBV5-1 to TRBJ1-4; D might be TRBD1 (5 bases). V lost 3 bases and J lost 12, with 15 bases in between. CDR1 SGHRS and CDR2 YFSETQ come from the germline V gene. This CDR3 region has 13 residues.

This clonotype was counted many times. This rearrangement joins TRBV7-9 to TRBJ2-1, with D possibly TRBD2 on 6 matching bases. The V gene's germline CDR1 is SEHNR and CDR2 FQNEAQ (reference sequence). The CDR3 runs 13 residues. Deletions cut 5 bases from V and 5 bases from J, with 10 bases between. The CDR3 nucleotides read TGTGCCAGCAGCCCTCGGGGGAACAATGAGCAGTTCTTC. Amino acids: CASSPRGNNEQFF.

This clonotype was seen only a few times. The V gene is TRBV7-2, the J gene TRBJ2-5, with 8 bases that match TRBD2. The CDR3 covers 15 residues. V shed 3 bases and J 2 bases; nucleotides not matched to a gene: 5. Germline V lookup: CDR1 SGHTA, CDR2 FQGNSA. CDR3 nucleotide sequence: TGTGCCAGCAGCTTCGACGGGAGGGGTCAAGAGACCCAGTACTTC. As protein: CASSFDGRGQETQYF. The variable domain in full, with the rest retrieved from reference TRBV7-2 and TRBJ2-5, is GAGVSQSPSNKVTEKGKDVELRCDPISGHTALYWYRQSLGQGLEFLIYFQGNSAPDKSGLPSDRFSAERTGGSVSTLTIQRTQQEDSAVYLCASSFDGRGQETQYFGPGTRLLVL.

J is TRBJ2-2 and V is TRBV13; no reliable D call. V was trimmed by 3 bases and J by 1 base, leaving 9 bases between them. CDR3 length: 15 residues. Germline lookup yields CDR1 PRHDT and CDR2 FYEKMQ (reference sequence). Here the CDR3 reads CASSFKGKNTGELFF. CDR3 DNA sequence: TGTGCCAGCAGCTTTAAAGGCAAGAACACCGGGGAGCTGTTTTTT.

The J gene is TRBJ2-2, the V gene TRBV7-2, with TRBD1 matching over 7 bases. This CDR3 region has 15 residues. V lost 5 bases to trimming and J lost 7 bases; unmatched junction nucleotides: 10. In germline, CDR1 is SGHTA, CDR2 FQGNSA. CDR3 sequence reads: CASSTGQDIGGELFF. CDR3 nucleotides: TGTGCCAGCAGCACCGGACAGGATATTGGCGGGGAGCTGTTTTTT.

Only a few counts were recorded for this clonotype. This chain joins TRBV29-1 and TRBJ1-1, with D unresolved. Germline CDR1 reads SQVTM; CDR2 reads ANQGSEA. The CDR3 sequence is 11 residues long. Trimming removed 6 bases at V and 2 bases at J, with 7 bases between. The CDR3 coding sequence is TGCAGCGTCCCACAAAACACTGAAGCTTTCTTT. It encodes CSVPQNTEAFF.

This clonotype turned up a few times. The CDR3 reads CASSSRTGILDYGYTF. Written as DNA, the CDR3 is TGTGCCAGCAGTAGCCGGACAGGGATTCTTGACTATGGCTACACCTTC. V usage is TRBV12-3 or TRBV12-4 and J usage is TRBJ1-2, with 8 bases fitting TRBD1. With V trimmed by 5 bases and J by 3 bases, 11 bases remained unmatched. CDR3 size: 16 residues.

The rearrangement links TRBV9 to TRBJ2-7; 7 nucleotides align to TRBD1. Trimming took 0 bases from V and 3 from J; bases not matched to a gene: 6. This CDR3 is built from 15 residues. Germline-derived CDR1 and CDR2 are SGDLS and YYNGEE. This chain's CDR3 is CASSVGQGRNYEQYF. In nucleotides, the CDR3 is TGTGCCAGCAGCGTAGGACAGGGAAGGAACTACGAGCAGTACTTC.

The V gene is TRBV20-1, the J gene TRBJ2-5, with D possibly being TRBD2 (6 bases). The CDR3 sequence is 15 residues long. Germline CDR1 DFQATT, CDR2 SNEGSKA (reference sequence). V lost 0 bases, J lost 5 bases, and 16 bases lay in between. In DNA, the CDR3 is TGCAGTGCTAGAGAGCGGGGTATCCCTCGGGAGACCCAGTACTTC. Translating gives CSARERGIPRETQYF.

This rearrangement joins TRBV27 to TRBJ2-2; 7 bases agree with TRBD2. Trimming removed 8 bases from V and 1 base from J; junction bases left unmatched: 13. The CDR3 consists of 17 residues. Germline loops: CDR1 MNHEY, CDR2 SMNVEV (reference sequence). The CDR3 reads CASSPRSSGRNTGELFF. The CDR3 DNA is TGTGCCAGCTCCCCCCGGTCTAGCGGTCGGAACACCGGGGAGCTGTTTTTT.

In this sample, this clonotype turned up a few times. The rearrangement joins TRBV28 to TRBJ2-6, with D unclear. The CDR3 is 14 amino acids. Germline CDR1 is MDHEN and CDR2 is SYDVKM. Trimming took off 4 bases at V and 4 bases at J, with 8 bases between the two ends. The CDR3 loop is CASSWGTGANVLTF. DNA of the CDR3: TGTGCCAGCAGTTGGGGAACAGGGGCCAACGTCCTGACTTTC. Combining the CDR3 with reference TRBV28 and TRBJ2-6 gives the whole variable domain DVKVTQSSRYLVKRTGEKVFLECVQDMDHENMFWYRQDPGLGLRLIYFSYDVKMKEKGDIPEGYSVSREKKERFSLILESASTNQTSMYLCASSWGTGANVLTFGAGSRLTVL.

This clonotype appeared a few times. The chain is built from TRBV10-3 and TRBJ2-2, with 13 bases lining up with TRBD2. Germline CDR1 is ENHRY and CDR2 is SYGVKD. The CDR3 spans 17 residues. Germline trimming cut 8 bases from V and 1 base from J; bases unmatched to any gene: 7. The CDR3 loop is CAIGGLAGMENTGELFF. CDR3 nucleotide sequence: TGTGCCATCGGGGGACTAGCGGGGATGGAGAACACCGGGGAGCTGTTTTTT.

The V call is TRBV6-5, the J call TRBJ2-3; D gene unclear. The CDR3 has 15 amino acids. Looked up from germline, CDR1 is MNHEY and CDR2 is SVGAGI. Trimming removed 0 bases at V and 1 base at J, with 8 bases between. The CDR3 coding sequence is TGTGCCAGCAGTTACTCAGGGCTGGGCACAGATACGCAGTATTTT. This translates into CASSYSGLGTDTQYF.